These T cell receptor beta chains were read from a single sample in a study of cytomegalovirus exposure and HLA in healthy donors. Repertoires were generated with immunoSEQ multiplex PCR, while TCRdb's copy carries only in-frame clones and drops some. This table has about 94,000 clones, 81% appearing once. Sequencing was done on a sample of PBMCs. Receptors originate from a human donor in good health. Each CDR3 is given with its conserved first and last residue. The D gene is left open where the match is weak. Part of the rows lack a size; the others show once, few, many or a class for expanded clones.

v_call	clone_size	j_call	d_call	cdr3_nt	cdr3_aa
TRBV6-6	.	TRBJ1-1	.	TGTGCCAGCAGTCCCAACCGGGGAGGGAACACTGAAGCTTTCTTT	CASSPNRGGNTEAFF
TRBV15	.	TRBJ2-1	.	TGTGCCACCAGCAGAGATGTACAAATCTCCTACAATGAGCAGTTCTTC	CATSRDVQISYNEQFF
TRBV7-7	.	TRBJ2-1	TRBD1	TGTGCTAGCAGCTTAGCAGGGGGCGATGAGCAGTTCTTC	CASSLAGGDEQFF
TRBV5-1	few	TRBJ2-5	TRBD1	TGCGCCAGCAGCGTGACAGGGGGCCGTGAGACCCAGTACTTC	CASSVTGGRETQYF
TRBV28	.	TRBJ2-3	TRBD1	TGTGCCAGCAGTTTATACGGAACAGGGGGTGAGGCAGATACGCAGTATTTT	CASSLYGTGGEADTQYF
TRBV5-1	.	TRBJ2-1	TRBD1	TGCGCCAGCAGCGAATCACTTTGGGACAGCAAGGTCAATGAGCAGTTCTTC	CASSESLWDSKVNEQFF
TRBV29-1	.	TRBJ2-3	TRBD2	TGCACCACATGGGGCGGGAGAAACACAGATACGCAGTATTTT	CTTWGGRNTDTQYF
TRBV2	.	TRBJ1-5	.	TGTGCCAGCAAGGTCAGGGAGGGCAATCAGCCCCAGCATTTT	CASKVREGNQPQHF
TRBV5-1	.	TRBJ2-7	TRBD1	TGCGCCAGCAGCTTTGGGGGACAGGGACACCACGAGCAGTACTTC	CASSFGGQGHHEQYF
TRBV5-1	.	TRBJ1-6	TRBD1	TGCGCCAGCAGAGGAGAGGGGGCGGTGTATAATTCACCCCTCCACTTT	CASRGEGAVYNSPLHF
TRBV28	.	TRBJ2-7	TRBD1	TGTGCCACCCGAGCAGGGGGCTTCGAGCAGTACTTC	CATRAGGFEQYF
TRBV6-1	.	TRBJ2-7	.	TGTGCCAGCAGTGAAAGCGGTGGGGGGTTCTCCTACGAGCAGTACTTC	CASSESGGGFSYEQYF
TRBV5-1	.	TRBJ2-5	TRBD1	TGCGCCAGTTCCCGGGACAGGCAAGAGACCCAGTACTTC	CASSRDRQETQYF
TRBV18	.	TRBJ2-1	TRBD2	TGTGCCAGCTCAGCGACTAGCAATGGCGATGAGCAGTTCTTC	CASSATSNGDEQFF
TRBV9	.	TRBJ2-2	.	TGTGCCAGCAGCTCACAACTAAGGACTAAAGCGGTTAACACCGGGGAGCTGTTTTTT	CASSSQLRTKAVNTGELFF
TRBV6-1	.	TRBJ1-1	TRBD1	TGTGCCAGCAGTCTGCGGGACAGGGGGGCTGAAGCTTTCTTT	CASSLRDRGAEAFF
TRBV6-5	.	TRBJ1-1	.	TGTGCCAGCAGCCGGGAGATAGGGCGGAACACTGAAGCTTTCTTT	CASSREIGRNTEAFF
TRBV29-1	.	TRBJ2-5	.	TGCAGCGTTGAAGATCCGGCAACAGGGAGAGTCCAAGAGACCCAGTACTTC	CSVEDPATGRVQETQYF
TRBV2	.	TRBJ2-7	.	TGTGCCAGCAGTGGGACAGCCTCCTGCGAGCAGTACTTC	CASSGTASCEQYF
TRBV7-9	.	TRBJ1-3	.	TGTGCCAGCAGTAAGCAGGACACCATATATTTT	CASSKQDTIYF
TRBV18	.	TRBJ2-1	TRBD2	TGTGCCAGCTCACCGGCTAGCGGTGGTGAGCAGTTCTTC	CASSPASGGEQFF
TRBV11-2	.	TRBJ2-3	TRBD2	TGTGCCAGCACCTACCTAGGGGCGGGAGGGCCGAATACGGATACGCAGTATTTT	CASTYLGAGGPNTDTQYF
TRBV6-1	once	TRBJ2-7	.	TGTGCCAGCAGTGAAGGGCTAGTAAGCGAGCAGTACTTC	CASSEGLVSEQYF
TRBV4-1	.	TRBJ2-1	TRBD2	TGCGCCAGCAGTAACATAGCGGGAGCCTACAATGAGCAGTTCTTC	CASSNIAGAYNEQFF